The rows below give T cell receptor beta chains drawn from one sample of a study of T-cell reconstitution after alpha-beta-depleted transplantation in children. TCRdb processed the PCR reads anew with MiXCR; each CDR3 protein has one entry. The sample holds a few hundred thousand distinct CDR3 sequences, approximately 9.9% seen once. The sample was PBMCs from the stem cell graft donor, taken from the stem cell graft. The receptors shown here come from a human donor who donated a stem cell graft to a child with SCID. The CDR3 runs from the conserved cysteine through the conserved F or W. Each record gives: J gene, V gene, clone size, D gene, CDR3 protein, CDR3 DNA. D genes are given only for firm matches. Not all rows give a size; the values are once, few, many and, for expanded clones, a class.

J: TRBJ1-1
V: TRBV18
size: few
D: .
CDR3: CASTNDGNTEAFF
DNA: TGTGCCAGCACCAACGACGGTAACACTGAAGCTTTCTTT

J: TRBJ1-5
V: TRBV30
size: many
D: .
CDR3: CAWSSGWNQPQHF
DNA: TGTGCCTGGAGTTCAGGGTGGAATCAGCCCCAGCATTTT

J: TRBJ2-7
V: TRBV27
size: many
D: TRBD1
CDR3: CASSLGTGGLLYEQYF
DNA: TGTGCCAGCAGTTTAGGGACAGGGGGTCTTTTATACGAGCAGTACTTC

J: TRBJ1-2
V: TRBV20-1
size: many
D: .
CDR3: CSLLGADYGYTF
DNA: TGCAGTTTGCTGGGGGCCGACTATGGCTACACCTTC

J: TRBJ1-6
V: TRBV6-5
size: many
D: .
CDR3: CASSYRAAGEGSPLHF
DNA: TGTGCCAGCAGTTACAGAGCGGCAGGGGAGGGTTCACCCCTCCACTTT

J: TRBJ1-1
V: TRBV20-1
size: many
D: .
CDR3: CSARRQSGWDTEAFF
DNA: TGCAGTGCTAGACGACAATCGGGGTGGGACACTGAAGCTTTCTTT

J: TRBJ1-5
V: TRBV12-3/TRBV12-4
size: many
D: TRBD1
CDR3: CASSLTGFQPQHF
DNA: TGTGCCAGCAGCCTGACAGGGTTTCAGCCCCAGCATTTT

J: TRBJ2-4
V: TRBV27
size: many
D: TRBD1
CDR3: CASSFNRGYAGKNIQYF
DNA: TGTGCCAGCAGTTTTAACAGGGGATATGCGGGCAAAAACATTCAGTACTTC

J: TRBJ2-7
V: TRBV6-5
size: many
D: .
CDR3: CASSSGLRFYEQYF
DNA: TGTGCCAGCAGTTCGGGACTTCGATTTTACGAGCAGTACTTC

J: TRBJ2-3
V: TRBV19
size: many
D: TRBD1
CDR3: CASSIGTGGTSTDTQYF
DNA: TGTGCCAGTAGTATCGGGACAGGGGGCACTAGCACAGATACGCAGTATTTT

J: TRBJ2-7
V: TRBV7-2
size: .
D: .
CDR3: CASSYTGTTENEQYF
DNA: TGTGCCAGCAGTTATACCGGGACAACCGAGAACGAGCAGTACTTC

J: TRBJ2-5
V: TRBV14
size: few
D: .
CDR3: CASSQDQGGRTQYF
DNA: TGTGCCAGCAGCCAAGATCAGGGGGGTAGGACCCAGTACTTC

J: TRBJ2-7
V: TRBV29-1
size: many
D: .
CDR3: CSAWGQGSYEQYF
DNA: TGCAGCGCCTGGGGGCAGGGGAGCTACGAGCAGTACTTC

J: TRBJ2-3
V: TRBV29-1
size: many
D: .
CDR3: CSVVGGVTDTQYF
DNA: TGCAGCGTTGTCGGAGGGGTGACAGATACGCAGTATTTT

J: TRBJ2-7
V: TRBV6-1
size: .
D: TRBD2
CDR3: CASRTMSERGGQYF
DNA: TGTGCCAGCAGAACGATGTCGGAGCGGGGGGGGCAGTACTTC

J: TRBJ2-3
V: TRBV7-3
size: many
D: TRBD2
CDR3: CASSFGGADTDTQYF
DNA: TGTGCCAGCAGCTTCGGGGGGGCCGACACAGATACGCAGTATTTT

J: TRBJ1-1
V: TRBV27
size: many
D: TRBD1
CDR3: CASSTRSGARGDSYTEAFF
DNA: TGTGCCAGCAGTACAAGATCCGGGGCCAGGGGGGACTCGTACACTGAAGCTTTCTTT

J: TRBJ2-7
V: TRBV29-1
size: many
D: .
CDR3: CSVDGTYEQYF
DNA: TGCAGCGTGGACGGGACCTACGAGCAGTACTTC

J: TRBJ2-7
V: TRBV20-1
size: many
D: TRBD1
CDR3: CSAGDPTGINEQYF
DNA: TGCAGTGCTGGGGACCCGACAGGGATCAACGAGCAGTACTTC

J: TRBJ2-7
V: TRBV14
size: many
D: TRBD1
CDR3: CASSRNRGLYEQYF
DNA: TGTGCCAGCAGCAGAAACAGGGGGCTCTACGAGCAGTACTTC

J: TRBJ1-2
V: TRBV24-1
size: many
D: .
CDR3: CATSDDTGTDYGYTF
DNA: TGTGCCACCAGTGATGACACCGGGACGGACTATGGCTACACCTTC

J: TRBJ1-3
V: TRBV30
size: many
D: .
CDR3: CAWSVGSGNTIYF
DNA: TGTGCCTGGAGCGTGGGGTCGGGAAACACCATATATTTT

J: TRBJ1-1
V: TRBV29-1
size: many
D: .
CDR3: CSVTGNRTVNTEAFF
DNA: TGCAGCGTTACTGGAAACCGGACAGTGAACACTGAAGCTTTCTTT

J: TRBJ2-5
V: TRBV19
size: many
D: .
CDR3: CASSMVTSQETQYF
DNA: TGTGCCAGTAGTATGGTTACCAGCCAAGAGACCCAGTACTTC

J: TRBJ2-7
V: TRBV7-2
size: many
D: TRBD2
CDR3: CASSRASGASYEQYF
DNA: TGTGCCAGCAGCCGTGCCAGCGGGGCTTCCTACGAGCAGTACTTC

J: TRBJ2-5
V: TRBV20-1
size: many
D: TRBD2
CDR3: CSARDRRTSVTQYF
DNA: TGCAGTGCTAGAGATCGAAGGACTAGCGTGACCCAGTACTTC

J: TRBJ2-7
V: TRBV4-1
size: .
D: TRBD1
CDR3: CASSQRTGDPYEQYF
DNA: TGCGCCAGCAGCCAACGGACAGGGGACCCATACGAGCAGTACTTC

J: TRBJ1-1
V: TRBV5-1
size: many
D: .
CDR3: CASSSQGGDTEAFF
DNA: TGCGCCAGCAGCTCCCAGGGAGGGGACACTGAAGCTTTCTTT

J: TRBJ1-6
V: TRBV4-1
size: .
D: TRBD1
CDR3: CASSRAGQDSSSPLHF
DNA: TGCGCCAGCAGCCGAGCGGGACAGGACAGTAGTTCCCCCCTCCACTTT

J: TRBJ1-2
V: TRBV30
size: .
D: .
CDR3: CAWSVPDVWGYTF
DNA: TGTGCCTGGAGTGTCCCGGACGTGTGGGGCTACACCTTC

J: TRBJ2-5
V: TRBV5-4
size: .
D: .
CDR3: CASSLDLEETQYF
DNA: TGTGCCAGCAGCTTGGATCTAGAAGAGACCCAGTACTTC

J: TRBJ2-1
V: TRBV9
size: many
D: TRBD2
CDR3: CASSTRGVSSYNEQFF
DNA: TGTGCCAGCAGCACGCGGGGGGTCAGCTCCTACAATGAGCAGTTCTTC

J: TRBJ1-5
V: TRBV7-9
size: many
D: .
CDR3: CASSPIKGLSNQPQHF
DNA: TGTGCCAGCAGCCCGATCAAAGGGTTAAGCAATCAGCCCCAGCATTTT

J: TRBJ1-6
V: TRBV6-1
size: many
D: .
CDR3: CASSNQGALSPLHF
DNA: TGTGCCAGCAGCAACCAGGGTGCCCTTTCACCCCTCCACTTT

J: TRBJ2-5
V: TRBV5-1
size: few
D: .
CDR3: CASTPLTPGTQYF
DNA: TGCGCCAGCACCCCACTTACGCCCGGGACCCAGTACTTC